These T cell receptor beta chains were read from a single sample in a study of cytomegalovirus exposure and HLA in healthy donors. Method: immunoSEQ multiplex PCR; TCRdb's copy keeps in-frame clones and lacks some. In the table there are some 110,000 clones, 70% to 90% of which are singletons. The sample comprised PBMCs. Receptors originate from a man aged 18 to 30 in good health and CMV-seropositive. Each CDR3 is given with its conserved first and last residue. D genes are given only for firm matches. Part of the rows lack a size; the others show once, few, many or a class for expanded clones.

cdr3_nt cdr3_aa j_call d_call clone_size v_call
TGCGCCAGCAGCTTGGGACAGGGGGACATTCAGTACTTC CASSLGQGDIQYF TRBJ2-4 TRBD1 - TRBV5-1
TGTGCCAGCTCACAAAACGACAGAAGATCTGGAAACACCATATATTTT CASSQNDRRSGNTIYF TRBJ1-3 - - TRBV18
TGTGCCAGCAGTGAAGAAAGGGGATCTGGAAACACCATATATTTT CASSEERGSGNTIYF TRBJ1-3 - - TRBV6-1
TGTGCCAGCAGCTTAGGCGGTGGCTACACCTTC CASSLGGGYTF TRBJ1-2 - few TRBV11-2
TGCGCCAGCAGCTTGGGGCTAGCGGGGGACAATGAGCAGTTCTTC CASSLGLAGDNEQFF TRBJ2-1 TRBD2 - TRBV5-1
TGCGCCAGCAGCCAAGGCGCAACATGGAGTGAGCAGTTCTTC CASSQGATWSEQFF TRBJ2-1 - - TRBV4-3
TGTGCCAGCAGGAGGGACAGTACGAACACTGAAGCTTTCTTT CASRRDSTNTEAFF TRBJ1-1 TRBD1 - TRBV6-4
TGTGCCAGCAGTGTCGCAGGGGTGAACACTGAAGCTTTCTTT CASSVAGVNTEAFF TRBJ1-1 - - TRBV6-1
TGTGCCAGCAGCTTTGGACAGGGGTACAATGAGCAGTTCTTC CASSFGQGYNEQFF TRBJ2-1 TRBD1 - TRBV5-5
TGTGCCAGTAGTATAGAAGGCGGATTCCTCCTGTACGAGCAGTACTTC CASSIEGGFLLYEQYF TRBJ2-7 - - TRBV19
TGTGCCAGCAGCCAAACCCCCAGGGGTAAGTCTAGCAATCAGCCCCAGCATTTT CASSQTPRGKSSNQPQHF TRBJ1-5 - - TRBV16
TGTGCCAGCAGTGAACTATCTGGAAACACCATATATTTT CASSELSGNTIYF TRBJ1-3 - - TRBV6-5
TGTGCCAGCAGCATATTGGGCAGCAATCAGCCCCAGCATTTT CASSILGSNQPQHF TRBJ1-5 - - TRBV7-8
TGTGCCAGCAGCTTAAAAGGTCGACAGGCAACTAATGAAAAACTGTTTTTT CASSLKGRQATNEKLFF TRBJ1-4 - - TRBV7-8
TGTGCCAGCAGCTATGCGGGGCTTTCTGGAAACACCATATATTTT CASSYAGLSGNTIYF TRBJ1-3 - few TRBV14
TGTGCCAGCAGCGTAGAGCGGACAGGGGCTTACAATGAGCAGTTCTTC CASSVERTGAYNEQFF TRBJ2-1 TRBD1 once TRBV9
TGTGCCAGCAGTGAAGCCATAAGGACCGGGGGACCGGGATTTAGTCAGCCCCAGCATTTT CASSEAIRTGGPGFSQPQHF TRBJ1-5 - - TRBV2
TGTGCCAGCAGTTCAATGGGCCGGGGGGGTATAGCCGCCAACTATGGCTACACCTTC CASSSMGRGGIAANYGYTF TRBJ1-2 - - TRBV28
TGCGCCAGCATAACCGGGACAGGGCGGGGAGAGACCCAGTACTTC CASITGTGRGETQYF TRBJ2-5 TRBD1 - TRBV5-1
TGTGCCAGCAGCCAGGAACCGGGACAGGAATTAAATGGCTACACCTTC CASSQEPGQELNGYTF TRBJ1-2 TRBD1 few TRBV4-2
TGTGCCAGCAGCTTGGGGACAGTCCCAACAGCTTTCTTT CASSLGTVPTAFF TRBJ1-1 - - TRBV5-6
TGTGCCAGCAGCTTAAGTCCGGACAGCAAAGCTTTCTTT CASSLSPDSKAFF TRBJ1-1 - - TRBV7-2
TGTGCCAGCAGCCCCACAGGGTCCTATAATTCACCCCTCCACTTT CASSPTGSYNSPLHF TRBJ1-6 - - TRBV28
TGTGCCAGCAGCCCCGACATAGCTAACTATGGCTACACCTTC CASSPDIANYGYTF TRBJ1-2 - - TRBV7-2
TGTGCCACCTTCCCCCGGAGGGCGGCCGGGGAGCTGTTTTTT CATFPRRAAGELFF TRBJ2-2 - - TRBV5-4
TGTGCCAGCATGCCCTGGGACAGTGGCAAAAACATTCAGTACTTC CASMPWDSGKNIQYF TRBJ2-4 TRBD1 - TRBV27
TGTGCCAGCAGCTTGACAGGAGATACGCAGTATTTT CASSLTGDTQYF TRBJ2-3 - once TRBV7-6
TGTGCCAGCAGCTACAGTTCCGGGGCCTACGAGCAGTACTTC CASSYSSGAYEQYF TRBJ2-7 - - TRBV27
TGCGCCAGCAGCCAAGGCGGGGGATATACCCAGTACTTC CASSQGGGYTQYF TRBJ2-5 TRBD2 - TRBV4-1
TGTGCCATCAGTGAGAGCGGGGGCGGCTACACCTTC CAISESGGGYTF TRBJ1-2 - - TRBV10-3
TGTGCCAGCAGATACAACCGACCTACTATGTGGAGCAATCAGCCCCAGCATTTT CASRYNRPTMWSNQPQHF TRBJ1-5 - - TRBV11-2
TGCGCCAGCAGCCAGTTACTTGCCAGGGGGCGCATAAATGGCTACACCTTC CASSQLLARGRINGYTF TRBJ1-2 TRBD1 - TRBV4-3
TGCGCCAGCAGCTTGGAGGACAGCCTGAACACTGAAGCTTTCTTT CASSLEDSLNTEAFF TRBJ1-1 - - TRBV5-1
TGTGCCAGTAGTATCACAGGGGGCGCGGCGAGTAGAGGGGCTCAGCAGTACTTC CASSITGGAASRGAQQYF TRBJ2-7 TRBD1 - TRBV19
TGTGCCAGTAGTCCTGGGAGGGGAAGGGGCAACTACACCTTC CASSPGRGRGNYTF TRBJ1-2 - - TRBV19
TGTGCCAGTAGCCTGACAGGGGGCGGAGGTTACAATGAGCAGTTCTTC CASSLTGGGGYNEQFF TRBJ2-1 TRBD1 - TRBV19
TGCGCCAGCAGCCTCATGGAGACGAACACCGGGGAGCTGTTTTTT CASSLMETNTGELFF TRBJ2-2 - - TRBV4-3
TGTGCCACAGCCGCAGGGGGCTACGAGCAGTACTTC CATAAGGYEQYF TRBJ2-7 TRBD1 - TRBV19
TGTGCCAGCCGTACTGGCGGGGGGGCCTATGATACGCAGTATTTT CASRTGGGAYDTQYF TRBJ2-3 TRBD2 - TRBV7-9
TGTGCCAGCAGCTTGGTGGGGCAGGGGGTTTATGGCTACACCTTC CASSLVGQGVYGYTF TRBJ1-2 TRBD1 - TRBV5-4
TGTGCCAGCAGTGAAGCGCAAGGACGGACAAACTATGGCTACACCTTC CASSEAQGRTNYGYTF TRBJ1-2 - - TRBV6-1
TGTGCCAGCAGCGTAGAAGGAGCCGGGACAGGACCAGGGCGGTGTCAGCCCCAGCATTTT CASSVEGAGTGPGRCQPQHF TRBJ1-5 TRBD1 - TRBV9
TGTGCCAGCAGCCCTAGCGGTATCCAGGCAATACTTAACTATGGCTACACCTTC CASSPSGIQAILNYGYTF TRBJ1-2 - - TRBV7-9
TGTGCCAGCACCTCAGGATACATTCAGTACTTC CASTSGYIQYF TRBJ2-4 - few TRBV2
TGTGCCAGCAGCCGACTCGCTCTCTCTGAAGCTTTCTTT CASSRLALSEAFF TRBJ1-1 - - TRBV6-5
TGTGCCAGCAGTTTCCCGGACAGGGTCAATCAGCCCCAGCATTTT CASSFPDRVNQPQHF TRBJ1-5 TRBD1 - TRBV27